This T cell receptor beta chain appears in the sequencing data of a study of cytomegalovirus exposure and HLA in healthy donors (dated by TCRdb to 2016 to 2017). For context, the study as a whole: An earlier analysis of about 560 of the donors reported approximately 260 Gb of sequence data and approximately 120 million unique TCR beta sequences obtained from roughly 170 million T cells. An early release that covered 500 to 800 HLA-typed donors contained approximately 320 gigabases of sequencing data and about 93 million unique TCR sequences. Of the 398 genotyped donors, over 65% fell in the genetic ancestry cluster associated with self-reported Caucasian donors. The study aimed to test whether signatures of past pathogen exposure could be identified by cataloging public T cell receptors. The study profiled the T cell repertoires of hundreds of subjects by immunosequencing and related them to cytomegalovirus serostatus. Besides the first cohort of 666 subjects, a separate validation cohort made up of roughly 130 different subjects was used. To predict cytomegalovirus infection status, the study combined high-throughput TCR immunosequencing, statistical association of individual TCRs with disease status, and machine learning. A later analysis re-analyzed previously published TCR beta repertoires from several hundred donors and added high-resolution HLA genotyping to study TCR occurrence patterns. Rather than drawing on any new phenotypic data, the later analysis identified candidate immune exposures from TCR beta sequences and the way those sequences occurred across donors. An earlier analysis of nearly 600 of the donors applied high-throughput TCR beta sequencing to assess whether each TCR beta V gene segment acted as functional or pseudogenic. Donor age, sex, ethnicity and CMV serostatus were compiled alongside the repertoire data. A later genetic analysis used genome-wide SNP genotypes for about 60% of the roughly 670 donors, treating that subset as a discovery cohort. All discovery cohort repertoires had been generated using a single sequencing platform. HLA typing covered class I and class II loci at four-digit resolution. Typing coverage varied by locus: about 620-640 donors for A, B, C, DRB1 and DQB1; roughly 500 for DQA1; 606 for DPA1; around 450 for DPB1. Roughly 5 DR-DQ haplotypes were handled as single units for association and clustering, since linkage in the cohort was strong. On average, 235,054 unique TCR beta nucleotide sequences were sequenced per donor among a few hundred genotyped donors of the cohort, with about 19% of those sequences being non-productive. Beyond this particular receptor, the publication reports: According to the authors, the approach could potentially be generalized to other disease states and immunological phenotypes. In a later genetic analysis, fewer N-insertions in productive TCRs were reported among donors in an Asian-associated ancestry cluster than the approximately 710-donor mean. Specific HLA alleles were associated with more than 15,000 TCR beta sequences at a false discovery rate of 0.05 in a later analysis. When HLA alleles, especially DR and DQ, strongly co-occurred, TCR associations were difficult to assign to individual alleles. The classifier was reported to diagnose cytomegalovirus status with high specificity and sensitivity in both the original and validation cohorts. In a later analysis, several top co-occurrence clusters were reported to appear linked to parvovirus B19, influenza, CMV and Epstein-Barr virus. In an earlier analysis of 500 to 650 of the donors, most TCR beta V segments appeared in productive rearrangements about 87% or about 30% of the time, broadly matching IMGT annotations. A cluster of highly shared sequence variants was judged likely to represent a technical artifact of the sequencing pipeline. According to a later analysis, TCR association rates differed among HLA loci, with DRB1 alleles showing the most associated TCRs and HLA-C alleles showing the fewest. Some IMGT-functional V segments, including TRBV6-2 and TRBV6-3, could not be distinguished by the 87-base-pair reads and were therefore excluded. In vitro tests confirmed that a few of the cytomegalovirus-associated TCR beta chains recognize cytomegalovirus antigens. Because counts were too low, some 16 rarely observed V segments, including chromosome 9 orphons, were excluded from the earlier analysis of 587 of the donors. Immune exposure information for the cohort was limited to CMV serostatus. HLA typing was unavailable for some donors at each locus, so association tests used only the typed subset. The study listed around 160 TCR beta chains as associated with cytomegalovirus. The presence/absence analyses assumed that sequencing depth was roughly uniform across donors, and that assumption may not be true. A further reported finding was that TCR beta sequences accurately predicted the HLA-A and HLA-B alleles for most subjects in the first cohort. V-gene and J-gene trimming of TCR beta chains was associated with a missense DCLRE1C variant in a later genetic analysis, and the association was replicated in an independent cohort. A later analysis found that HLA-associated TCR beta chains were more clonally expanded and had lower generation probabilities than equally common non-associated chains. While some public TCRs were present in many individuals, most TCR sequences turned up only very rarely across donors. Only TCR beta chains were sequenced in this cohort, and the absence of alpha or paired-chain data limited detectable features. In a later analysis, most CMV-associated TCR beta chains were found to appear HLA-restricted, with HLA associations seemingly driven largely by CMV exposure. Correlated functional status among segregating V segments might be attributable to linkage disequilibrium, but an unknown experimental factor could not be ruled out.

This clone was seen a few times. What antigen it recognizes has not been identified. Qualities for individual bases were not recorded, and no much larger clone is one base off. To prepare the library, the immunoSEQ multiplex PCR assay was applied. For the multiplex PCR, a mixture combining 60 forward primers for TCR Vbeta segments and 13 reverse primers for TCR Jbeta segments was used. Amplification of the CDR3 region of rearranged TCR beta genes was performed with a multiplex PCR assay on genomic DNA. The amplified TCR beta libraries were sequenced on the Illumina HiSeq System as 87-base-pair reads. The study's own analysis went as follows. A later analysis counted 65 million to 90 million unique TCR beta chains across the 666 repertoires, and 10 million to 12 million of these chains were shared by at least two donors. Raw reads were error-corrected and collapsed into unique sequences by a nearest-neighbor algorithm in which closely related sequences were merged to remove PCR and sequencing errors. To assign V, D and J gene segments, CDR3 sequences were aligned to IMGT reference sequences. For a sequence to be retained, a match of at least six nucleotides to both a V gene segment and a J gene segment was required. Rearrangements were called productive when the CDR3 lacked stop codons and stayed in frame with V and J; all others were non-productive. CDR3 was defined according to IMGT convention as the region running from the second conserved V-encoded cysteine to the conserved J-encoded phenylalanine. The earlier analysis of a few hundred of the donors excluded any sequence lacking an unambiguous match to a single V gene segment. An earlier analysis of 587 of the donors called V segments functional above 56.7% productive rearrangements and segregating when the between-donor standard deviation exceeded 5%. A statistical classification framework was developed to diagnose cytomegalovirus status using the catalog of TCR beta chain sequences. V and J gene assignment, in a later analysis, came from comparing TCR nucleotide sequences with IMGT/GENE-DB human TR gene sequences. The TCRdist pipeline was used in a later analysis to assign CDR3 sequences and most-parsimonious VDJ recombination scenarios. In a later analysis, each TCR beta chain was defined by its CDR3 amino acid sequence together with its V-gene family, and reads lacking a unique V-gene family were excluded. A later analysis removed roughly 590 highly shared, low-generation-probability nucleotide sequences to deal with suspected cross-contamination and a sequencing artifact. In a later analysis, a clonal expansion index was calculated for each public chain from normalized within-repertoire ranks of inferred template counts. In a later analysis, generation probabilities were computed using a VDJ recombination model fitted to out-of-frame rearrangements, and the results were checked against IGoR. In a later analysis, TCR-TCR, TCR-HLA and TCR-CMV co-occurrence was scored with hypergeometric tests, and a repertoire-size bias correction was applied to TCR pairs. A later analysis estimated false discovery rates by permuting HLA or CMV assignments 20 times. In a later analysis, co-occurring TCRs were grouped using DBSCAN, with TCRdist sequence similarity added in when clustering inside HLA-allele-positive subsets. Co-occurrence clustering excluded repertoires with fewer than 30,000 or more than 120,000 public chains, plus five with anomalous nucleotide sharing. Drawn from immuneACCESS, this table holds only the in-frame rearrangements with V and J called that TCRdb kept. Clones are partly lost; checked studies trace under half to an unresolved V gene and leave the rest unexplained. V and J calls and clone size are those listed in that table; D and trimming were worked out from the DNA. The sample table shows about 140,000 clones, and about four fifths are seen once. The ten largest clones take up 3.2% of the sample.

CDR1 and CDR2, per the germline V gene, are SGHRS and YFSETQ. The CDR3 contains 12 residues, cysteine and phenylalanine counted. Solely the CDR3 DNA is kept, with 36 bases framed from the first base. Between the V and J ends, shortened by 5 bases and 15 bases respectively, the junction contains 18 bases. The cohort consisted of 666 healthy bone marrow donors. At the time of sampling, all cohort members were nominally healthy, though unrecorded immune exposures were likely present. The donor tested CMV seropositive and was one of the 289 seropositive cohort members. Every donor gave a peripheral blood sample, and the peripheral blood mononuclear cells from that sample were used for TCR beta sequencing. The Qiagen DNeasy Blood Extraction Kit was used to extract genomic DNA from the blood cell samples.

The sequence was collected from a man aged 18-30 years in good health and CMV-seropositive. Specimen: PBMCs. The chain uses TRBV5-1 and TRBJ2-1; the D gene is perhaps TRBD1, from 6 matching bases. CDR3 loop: CASSSGTPDRFF. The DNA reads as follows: TGCGCCAGCAGTTCCGGGACACCCGATCGGTTCTTC.